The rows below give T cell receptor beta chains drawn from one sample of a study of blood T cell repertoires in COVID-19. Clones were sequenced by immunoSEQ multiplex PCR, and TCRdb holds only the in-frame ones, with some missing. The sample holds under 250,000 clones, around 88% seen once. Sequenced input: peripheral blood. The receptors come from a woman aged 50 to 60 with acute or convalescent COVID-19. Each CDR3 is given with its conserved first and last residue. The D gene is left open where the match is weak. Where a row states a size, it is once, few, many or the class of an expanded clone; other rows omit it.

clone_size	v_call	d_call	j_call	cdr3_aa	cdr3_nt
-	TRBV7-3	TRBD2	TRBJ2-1	CASSLIAGALGEQFF	TGTGCCAGCAGCTTGATAGCGGGAGCCCTCGGTGAGCAGTTCTTC
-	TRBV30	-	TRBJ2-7	CAWSAAGFSYEQYF	TGTGCCTGGAGTGCTGCAGGGTTCTCCTACGAGCAGTACTTC
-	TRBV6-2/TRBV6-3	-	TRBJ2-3	CASSHGPGRGTDTQYF	TGTGCCAGCAGTCACGGGCCCGGGAGAGGCACAGATACGCAGTATTTT
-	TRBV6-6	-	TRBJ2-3	CASKASVADTQYF	TGTGCCAGCAAGGCTAGCGTCGCAGATACGCAGTATTTT
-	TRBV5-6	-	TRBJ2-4	CASSPLPGGIQYF	TGTGCCAGCAGCCCCCTCCCCGGAGGGATTCAGTACTTC
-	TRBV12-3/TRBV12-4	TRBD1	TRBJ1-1	CASSLIRDSEAFF	TGTGCCAGCAGTTTGATCCGGGACAGTGAAGCTTTCTTT
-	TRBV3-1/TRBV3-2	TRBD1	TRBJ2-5	CASSQDGTGVETQYF	TGTGCCAGCAGTCAAGATGGGACAGGGGTGGAGACCCAGTACTTC
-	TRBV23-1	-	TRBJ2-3	CASSQSGAGTQYF	TGCGCCAGCAGTCAATCGGGGGCCGGTACGCAGTATTTT
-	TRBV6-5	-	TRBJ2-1	CASSTAGSGTGQFF	TGTGCCAGCAGCACGGCTGGGTCGGGAACGGGGCAGTTCTTC
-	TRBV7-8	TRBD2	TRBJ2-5	CASSGLAGFQETQYF	TGTGCCAGCAGCGGGCTAGCGGGATTCCAAGAGACCCAGTACTTC
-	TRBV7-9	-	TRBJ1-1	CASSSWEQGAFF	TGTGCCAGCAGCTCCTGGGAACAGGGAGCTTTCTTT
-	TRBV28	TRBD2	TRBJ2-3	CASMPSGSVSDTQYF	TGTGCCAGCATGCCCAGCGGGAGTGTTTCAGATACGCAGTATTTT
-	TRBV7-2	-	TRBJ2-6	CASSLLPPSAGANVLTF	TGTGCCAGCAGCTTACTACCGCCTAGTGCCGGGGCCAACGTCCTGACTTTC
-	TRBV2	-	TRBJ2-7	CASRVQGGPYEQYF	TGTGCCAGCAGGGTACAGGGGGGGCCCTACGAGCAGTACTTC
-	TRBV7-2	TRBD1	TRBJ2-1	CASSFRDREDNEQFF	TGTGCCAGCAGCTTCCGGGACAGGGAGGACAATGAGCAGTTCTTC
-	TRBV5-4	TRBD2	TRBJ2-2	CASSWGLADTGELFF	TGTGCCAGCAGCTGGGGACTAGCAGACACCGGGGAGCTGTTTTTT
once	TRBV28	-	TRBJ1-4	CASSLTDGKLFF	TGTGCCAGCAGTTTAACAGACGGAAAACTGTTTTTT
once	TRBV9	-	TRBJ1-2	CASSVDRDGLGYTF	TGTGCCAGCAGCGTAGACAGGGACGGGTTGGGCTACACCTTC
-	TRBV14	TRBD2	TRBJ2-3	CASSQRRTSGIADTQYF	TGTGCCAGCAGCCAACGAAGGACTAGCGGGATTGCAGATACGCAGTATTTT
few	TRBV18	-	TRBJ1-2	CASSPDRHNGYTF	TGTGCCAGCTCACCTGACAGACACAATGGCTACACCTTC
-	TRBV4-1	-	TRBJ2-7	CASSQDISFSYEQYF	TGCGCCAGCAGCCAAGACATCAGTTTCTCCTACGAGCAGTACTTC
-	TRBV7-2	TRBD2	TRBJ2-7	CASSLTAGVYEQYF	TGTGCCAGCAGCTTAACAGCGGGAGTCTACGAGCAGTACTTC
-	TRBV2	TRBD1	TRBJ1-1	CASSDIQGAPEAFF	TGTGCCAGCAGTGATATTCAGGGGGCTCCTGAAGCTTTCTTT
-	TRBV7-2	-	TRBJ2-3	CASSLGSIPDTQYF	TGTGCCAGCAGCTTAGGGTCTATCCCAGATACGCAGTATTTT
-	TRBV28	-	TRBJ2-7	CASSSPPEQYF	TGTGCCAGCAGTTCCCCCCCTGAGCAGTACTTC